This entry lists 16 T cell receptor beta chains sequenced from one sample in a study of post-analysis software for immune sequencing data. Findings and limits, study-wide: A handful of TRBV segments appeared more often in patients than in controls, and TRBV5-6, TRBV5-1 and TRBV20-1 were among these.

Researchers reported that TCR beta cDNA libraries carried unique molecular identifiers. TCRdb fed the PCR reads into MiXCR, producing one record per CDR3 protein. Found here are some 690,000 distinct CDR3 sequences, around 27% of them singletons; the top ten hold around 0.6%. No antigen has been identified for these receptors. The source material was blood. The source is a girl under 18 with multiple sclerosis.

This clonotype was seen only once. This chain uses TRBV24-1 with TRBJ2-1, with 12 bases fitting TRBD1. The CDR3 is 13 amino acids. V dropped 9 bases and J dropped 12; count of bases not matched to a gene: 8. Germline-derived CDR1 and CDR2 are KGHDR and SFDVKD. In DNA form, the CDR3 reads TGTGCCACCGGGACAGGGGGCATCGATGGGCAGTTCTTC. This sequence encodes CATGTGGIDGQFF.

This clonotype was found many times. The chain is built from TRBV29-1 and TRBJ2-7, with D unclear. Trimming took 6 bases from V and 2 from J, leaving 20 bases between them. CDR1 is SQVTM and CDR2 is ANQGSEA in the germline V gene. The CDR3 runs to 15 residues. The CDR3 nucleotides are TGCAGCGTCGGCCTAGGCTTCGGTGGGCCCTACGAGCAGTACTTC. Its translation: CSVGLGFGGPYEQYF.

The chain couples TRBV4-1 to TRBJ2-1, with 7 bases identical to TRBD1. V lost 3 bases to trimming and J lost 0 bases; unmatched junction nucleotides: 5. The CDR3 totals 16 residues. Germline CDR1 and CDR2: MGHRA and YSYEKL. The CDR3 DNA reads TGCGCCAGCAGCCATCCACAGGGGACCTCCTACAATGAGCAGTTCTTC. Translating it yields CASSHPQGTSYNEQFF.

This clonotype was found a few times. The genes are TRBV5-1 and TRBJ2-1, with 7 bases fitting TRBD1. The germline V gene encodes CDR1 SGHRS and CDR2 YFSETQ. V lost 0 bases, J lost 12 bases, and 3 bases stayed unmatched. The CDR3 covers 12 residues. CDR3 protein: CASSLEGARQFF. As DNA, the CDR3 is TGCGCCAGCAGCTTGGAGGGGGCTCGGCAGTTCTTC.

The chain employs TRBV25-1 and TRBJ2-1; 13 bases are a match to TRBD2. The CDR3 totals 19 residues. Losses at the gene ends were 2 bases for V and 6 bases for J; bases not matched to a gene: 13. CDR1 MGHDK and CDR2 SYGVNS come from the germline V gene. The CDR3 protein is CASSEKPELAGGPSNEQFF. CDR3 nucleotide sequence: TGTGCCAGCAGTGAAAAACCGGAACTAGCGGGAGGGCCCAGCAATGAGCAGTTCTTC.

As for this clonotype: At one of its ends the junction is not consistent with the germline gene, which may arise from a read error. The chain joins TRBV7-9 to TRBJ2-1; 10 bases align to TRBD1. The CDR3 is 12 amino acids. Germline V gene data show CDR1 as SEHNR and CDR2 as FQNEAQ (reference sequence). The CDR3 coding sequence is TGTGCCAGCAGCTTATGGGGACAGGGGTGCGTCTTC. Its protein is CASSLWGQGCVF.

CDR3 DNA: TGCGCCAGCAGCCCCACACGGCCTGAGGAGCTGATGGATACGCAGTATTTT. Translated, it gives CASSPTRPEELMDTQYF. The chain combines TRBV5-1 with TRBJ2-3; D gene ambiguous. The CDR3 loop spans 17 amino acids. Looked up from germline, CDR1 is SGHRS and CDR2 is YFSETQ. Trimming removed 4 bases at V and 6 bases at J, with 24 bases between.

The chain has TRBV15 and TRBJ2-2; D is undetermined. Trimming took off 1 base at V and 1 base at J, with 1 base between the two ends. The CDR3 runs 13 residues. Per germline, CDR1 LNHNV and CDR2 YYDKDF (reference sequence). CDR3 protein: CATSRGNTGELFF. Here the CDR3 DNA reads TGTGCCACCAGCAGAGGGAACACCGGGGAGCTGTTTTTT.

This clonotype was counted a few times. This chain connects TRBV10-1 to TRBJ2-1; 9 nucleotides align to TRBD2. The CDR3 contains 13 residues. In germline, CDR1 is WNHNN, CDR2 SYGVQD (reference sequence). V was clipped by 4 bases and J by 9 bases; unmatched bases: 4. DNA for the CDR3: TGCGCCAGCAGTGCGGGACTAGCTGTTGAGCAGTTCTTC. It specifies CASSAGLAVEQFF.

In its sample, this clonotype was seen a few times. The rearrangement links TRBV5-1 to TRBJ2-1, with 12 bases identical to TRBD1. CDR3 size: 15 residues. Germline V gene lookup returns CDR1 SGHRS and CDR2 YFSETQ. V gave up 4 bases and J gave up 9 bases; unmatched junction bases: 8. In DNA form, the CDR3 reads TGCGCCAGCAGCGCGGGACAGGGGGCTTACGGTGAGCAGTTCTTC. It specifies CASSAGQGAYGEQFF.

The chain links TRBV3-1 to TRBJ2-7; either TRBD1 or TRBD2 may supply D (6 bases each). Germline V gene data show CDR1 as LGHDT and CDR2 as YNNKEL (reference sequence). The CDR3 is 14 amino acids. V lost 3 bases to trimming and J lost 7 bases, with 16 bases between them. CDR3 residues: CASSQGGTTGEQYF. CDR3 sequence (DNA): TGTGCCAGCAGCCAGGGCGGGACCACAGGGGAGCAGTACTTC.

This chain uses TRBV11-1 with TRBJ1-6; the D is unclear. The CDR3 contains 14 residues. Germline V CDR1 and CDR2: SGHAT, FQDESV (reference sequence). V lost 1 base, J lost 8 bases, and 9 bases lay in between. The CDR3: CASSLGVQHSPLHF. In nucleotides, the CDR3 is TGTGCCAGCAGCTTAGGGGTTCAGCATTCACCCCTCCACTTT.

This chain links TRBV6-2 or TRBV6-3 with TRBJ2-1; D is undetermined. The CDR3 runs 15 residues. Trimming removed 2 bases from V and 0 bases from J, with 8 bases in between. Germline CDR1 MNHEY, CDR2 SVGEGT. CDR3 nucleotides: TGTGCCAGCAGTTACAGTCCGGACTCCTACAATGAGCAGTTCTTC. Translation gives CASSYSPDSYNEQFF.

This clonotype was counted a few times. The rearrangement joins TRBV5-1 to TRBJ2-7; 13 nucleotides agree with TRBD2. This CDR3 comprises 15 residues. V shed 4 bases and J 3 bases; nucleotides not matched to a gene: 4. Germline CDR1 and CDR2: SGHRS and YFSETQ. CDR3 in DNA: TGCGCCAGCAGCACGGGGACTAGCGGGATCTACGAGCAGTACTTC. Protein: CASSTGTSGIYEQYF.

The sample holds a few counts of this clonotype. The rearrangement uses TRBV20-1 and TRBJ2-1; D gene unclear. Germline CDR1 DFQATT, CDR2 SNEGSKA (reference sequence). CDR3 length: 14 amino acids. Deletions cut 3 bases from V and 4 bases from J, with 13 bases between. CDR3 nucleotides: TGCAGTGCTAGTCGGCAGTTAAGTTACAATGAGCAGTTCTTC. Amino acid sequence: CSASRQLSYNEQFF.

This clonotype has at least ten counts. This chain uses TRBV10-3 with TRBJ2-3; the D call may be TRBD1 or TRBD2 (6 bases each). Trimming took off 5 bases at V and 2 bases at J, with 14 bases between the two ends. This CDR3 has 15 residues. Germline assignment: CDR1 ENHRY and CDR2 SYGVKD. The chain's CDR3 is CAISSTGGLTDTQYF. As DNA, the CDR3 is TGTGCCATCAGTTCTACCGGGGGCCTCACAGATACGCAGTATTTT.